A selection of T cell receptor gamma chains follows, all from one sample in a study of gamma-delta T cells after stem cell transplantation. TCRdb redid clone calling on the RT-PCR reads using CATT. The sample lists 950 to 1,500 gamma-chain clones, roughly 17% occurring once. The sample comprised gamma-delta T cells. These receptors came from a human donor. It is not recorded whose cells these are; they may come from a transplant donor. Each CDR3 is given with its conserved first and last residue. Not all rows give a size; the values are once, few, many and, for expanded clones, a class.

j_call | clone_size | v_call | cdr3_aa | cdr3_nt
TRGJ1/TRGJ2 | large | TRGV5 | CATWAVPIKKLF | TGTGCCACCTGGGCAGTGCCCATTAAGAAACTCTTT
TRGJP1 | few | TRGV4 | CATWDARRRLCWFKIF | TGTGCCACCTGGGATGCGAGACGTCGACTTTGTTGGTTCAAGATATTT
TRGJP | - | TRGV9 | CALWETLCRELGKKIKVF | TGTGCCTTGTGGGAGACCCTGTGCAGAGAGTTGGGCAAAAAAATCAAGGTATTT
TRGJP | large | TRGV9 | CALWDAQELGKKIKVF | TGTGCCTTGTGGGACGCTCAAGAGTTGGGCAAAAAAATCAAGGTATTT
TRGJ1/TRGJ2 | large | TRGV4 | CATWDGPANYYKKLF | TGTGCCACCTGGGATGGGCCGGCGAATTATTATAAGAAACTCTTT
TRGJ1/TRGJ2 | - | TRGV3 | CATWDRPFYYYKKLF | TGTGCCACCTGGGACAGGCCTTTTTATTATTATAAGAAACTCTTT
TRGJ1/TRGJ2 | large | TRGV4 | CATWDGPLYYKKLF | TGTGCCACCTGGGATGGGCCCCTTTATTATAAGAAACTCTTT
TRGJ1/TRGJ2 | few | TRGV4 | CATWYRGPMKLF | TGTGCCACCTGGTATCGAGGGCCTATGAAACTCTTT